One sample yielded the 6 T cell receptor beta chains listed below, sequenced in a study of blood T cells in healthy people across ages. Using a J-beta primer mix together with a sample-barcoded 5' primer, a second PCR was run for roughly 7 to 12 cycles. TCRdb itself ran the 5' RACE reads through MiXCR, one entry per CDR3 protein. The sample yields about 680,000 distinct CDR3 sequences, 49% seen once. The sequencing input was blood. The receptor set was obtained from a woman aged 60-75 years in good health.

V usage is TRBV28 and J usage is TRBJ2-5; a weak D match, TRBD1 (7 bases). From germline, CDR1 is MDHEN and CDR2 SYDVKM. CDR3 length: 15 residues. V lost 2 bases, J lost 5 bases, and 15 bases lay in between. The CDR3 DNA follows: TGTGCCAGCAGTTTAGTCCAGGGGGGATGGGAGACCCAGTACTTC. It encodes CASSLVQGGWETQYF.

CDR3 residues: CSAPRDRTEQYF. In DNA, the CDR3 is TGCAGTGCTCCTAGAGATCGCACCGAGCAGTACTTC. The V call is TRBV20-1, the J call TRBJ2-7; D unresolved. This CDR3 contains 12 residues. Germline CDR1 reads DFQATT; CDR2 reads SNEGSKA (reference sequence). V gave up 5 bases and J gave up 6 bases, with 14 bases separating them.

The V gene is TRBV30, the J gene TRBJ1-1; D remains ambiguous. Trimming shortened V by 5 bases and J by 1 base, and 11 bases separated the two germline ends. The CDR3 sequence is 13 residues long. CDR1 is GTSNPN and CDR2 is SVGIG in the germline V gene (reference sequence). CDR3 region: CAWSKEWNTEAFF. The CDR3 DNA is TGTGCCTGGTCTAAGGAGTGGAACACTGAAGCTTTCTTT.

V and J are TRBV7-3 and TRBJ2-4; 14 bases line up with TRBD2. Per the germline V gene, CDR1 is SGHTA and CDR2 is FQGTGA. The CDR3 consists of 15 residues. J was trimmed by 13 bases and V by 5 bases; bases with no gene match: 10. The CDR3 region has the DNA TGTGCCAGCAGCCTTACGGGACTAGCGGGAGAGGAGCAGTACTTC. It yields the protein CASSLTGLAGEEQYF.

This clonotype appeared a few times. The rearrangement joins TRBV20-1 to TRBJ2-7; D unclear. Germline V lookup: CDR1 DFQATT, CDR2 SNEGSKA (reference sequence). Between the trimmed V and J ends, which lost 1 base and 0 bases, there was a span of 7 bases. The CDR3 loop spans 13 amino acids. As DNA, the CDR3 is TGCAGTGCTAGAGGGCCATACTCCTACGAGCAGTACTTC. Translated: CSARGPYSYEQYF.

Only a few counts were recorded for this clonotype. CDR3 sequence: CASSQDIYRRYYEQYF. CDR3 DNA: TGCGCCAGCAGCCAAGATATTTACAGGAGGTACTACGAGCAGTACTTC. The chain joins TRBV4-3 to TRBJ2-7; either TRBD1 or TRBD2 may supply D (5 bases each). The germline CDR1 and CDR2 sequences are LGHNA and YSLEER. The V gene lost 0 bases and the J gene lost 3 bases, with 15 bases spanning the gap. The CDR3 covers 16 residues.